The 30 T cell receptor beta chains below all came from one sample that was sequenced in a study of cytomegalovirus exposure and HLA in healthy donors. Amplification used 60 Vbeta primers and 13 Jbeta primers. Data came from immunoSEQ multiplex PCR; TCRdb stores just in-frame clones and leaves some out. The table includes some 150,000 clones, over 75% detected once. The sequencing sample was made of PBMCs. Receptor source: a female donor in good health and CMV-seronegative.

The chain combines TRBV10-3 with TRBJ1-1, with D possibly being TRBD1 (6 bases). V lost 6 bases, J lost 1 base, and 9 bases lay in between. Germline values: CDR1 ENHRY, CDR2 SYGVKD. CDR3 length equals 13 residues. CDR3 protein: CAIRVGGNTEAFF. As DNA, the CDR3 is TGTGCCATCAGGGTAGGGGGGAACACTGAAGCTTTCTTT.

The gene calls are TRBV6-6 and TRBJ2-5; 8 bases match TRBD2. Germline CDR1 MNHNY, CDR2 SVGAGI (reference sequence). The trim removed 7 bases at V and 1 base at J, leaving 8 bases unmatched. CDR3 length: 15 amino acids. DNA for the CDR3: TGTGCCAGCAATACGGTAACTAGCGGCCAAGAGACCCAGTACTTC. It translates to CASNTVTSGQETQYF.

The chain has TRBV5-1 and TRBJ2-1, with a tentative D call TRBD2 (5 bases). Trimming cost V 6 bases and J 5 bases, with 12 bases left between them. The CDR3 has 13 amino acids. CDR1 is SGHRS, CDR2 YFSETQ, per germline. In DNA form, the CDR3 reads TGCGCCAGCACGATGGGAGAAAACAATGAGCAGTTCTTC. It yields the protein CASTMGENNEQFF.

This CDR3 is CAGRQYSNQPQHF. In DNA, the CDR3 is TGTGCCGGACGACAGTATAGCAATCAGCCCCAGCATTTT. The rearrangement joins TRBV2 to TRBJ1-5; possibly TRBD1 for D (5 bases). Germline V gene data show CDR1 as SNHLY and CDR2 as FYNNEI. The CDR3 is 13 amino acids. Trimming cost V 11 bases and J 0 bases, with 11 bases left between them.

This sequence joins TRBV18 and TRBJ2-3; possibly TRBD2 for D (6 bases). Germline V gene sequence: CDR1 KGHSH, CDR2 LQKENI. CDR3 length: 14 amino acids. V lost 3 bases and J 5 bases, leaving 12 bases between the germline ends. The CDR3 sequence is CASSPRGFEDTQYF. The CDR3 DNA is TGTGCCAGCTCACCCCGGGGGTTCGAAGATACGCAGTATTTT.

The V gene is TRBV7-2, the J gene TRBJ2-4, with D tentatively TRBD1 (6 bases). The V end lost 3 bases, the J end lost 10 bases, and 16 bases lay between the germline ends. Germline CDR1 reads SGHTA; CDR2 reads FQGNSA. The CDR3 length is 14 residues. CDR3 in amino acids: CASSFDQPGEIQYF. The CDR3 DNA reads as TGTGCCAGCAGCTTTGACCAACCAGGGGAGATTCAGTACTTC. Drawing the rest from reference TRBV7-2 and TRBJ2-4, the complete variable domain is GAGVSQSPSNKVTEKGKDVELRCDPISGHTALYWYRQSLGQGLEFLIYFQGNSAPDKSGLPSDRFSAERTGGSVSTLTIQRTQQEDSAVYLCASSFDQPGEIQYFGAGTRLSVL.

This clone was seen only a few times. The genes are TRBV28 and TRBJ1-5; unclear D gene. V lost 7 bases, J lost 3 bases, and 13 bases lay in between. Germline values: CDR1 MDHEN, CDR2 SYDVKM. The CDR3 contains 14 residues. CDR3 sequence reads: CASISTPDNQPQHF. The CDR3 DNA follows: TGTGCCAGCATCTCGACACCGGACAATCAGCCCCAGCATTTT.

The chain carries TRBV30 and TRBJ2-3, with D possibly TRBD2 on 6 matching bases. The CDR3 is 15 residues long. Germline assignment: CDR1 GTSNPN and CDR2 SVGIG (reference sequence). Trimming pared 3 bases from V and 2 bases from J, leaving 15 bases between. The CDR3 bases are TGTGCCTGGAGGGGGAGGCGGGTGATCACAGATACGCAGTATTTT. It yields the protein CAWRGRRVITDTQYF.

As concerns this clone: Other DNA sequences in the sample encode the same CDR3. V and J are TRBV5-6 and TRBJ1-2; no clear D gene. CDR1 and CDR2 from the germline V gene are SGHDT and YYEEEE. V lost 0 bases and J 2 bases, leaving 5 bases between the germline ends. The CDR3 extends over 13 amino acids. CDR3 residues: CASSLGANYGYTF. The CDR3 DNA reads as TGTGCCAGCAGCTTGGGGGCCAACTATGGCTACACCTTC.

This rearrangement joins TRBV5-1 to TRBJ2-3; TRBD2 might be the D (5 bases). Trimming took 0 bases from V and 3 from J, leaving 14 bases between them. In germline, CDR1 is SGHRS, CDR2 YFSETQ. The CDR3 loop spans 16 amino acids. The CDR3 reads CASSLDRGRTTDTQYF. CDR3 nucleotide sequence: TGCGCCAGCAGCTTGGACAGAGGGCGGACGACAGATACGCAGTATTTT.

The gene calls are TRBV5-6 and TRBJ1-2; D is possibly TRBD1 (5 bases). The V gene's germline CDR1 is SGHDT and CDR2 YYEEEE. The CDR3 contains 15 residues. The V gene lost 2 bases and the J gene lost 2 bases, with 13 bases spanning the gap. The CDR3 DNA reads TGTGCCAGCAGCTTACAGGCTCTCGGGAACTATGGCTACACCTTC. This translates into CASSLQALGNYGYTF.

This clone was seen a handful of times. The genes are TRBV7-2 and TRBJ1-2; 10 bases agree with TRBD1. The CDR3 totals 15 residues. After removal of 5 bases from V and 8 bases from J, the junction contained 11 bases not matched to a gene. Germline CDR1 reads SGHTA; CDR2 reads FQGNSA. The CDR3 spells CASSPWGQGREGYTF. As DNA, the CDR3 is TGTGCCAGCAGCCCCTGGGGACAGGGGAGAGAAGGCTACACCTTC.

The rearrangement uses TRBV9 and TRBJ2-7; D ambiguous. Trimming pared 0 bases from V and 0 bases from J, leaving 10 bases between. Germline CDR1 SGDLS, CDR2 YYNGEE. This CDR3 is built from 15 residues. This CDR3 is CASSVGQASSYEQYF. As DNA, the CDR3 is TGTGCCAGCAGCGTAGGCCAGGCCAGCTCCTACGAGCAGTACTTC. Looking up the rest from reference TRBV9 and TRBJ2-7 gives the full variable domain: DSGVTQTPKHLITATGQRVTLRCSPRSGDLSVYWYQQSLDQGLQFLIQYYNGEERAKGNILERFSAQQFPDLHSELNLSSLELGDSALYFCASSVGQASSYEQYFGPGTRLTVT.

This clone was seen repeatedly, ten times or more. This chain's CDR3 is CASSQARGGLAEPYEQYF. The CDR3 DNA sequence: TGCGCCAGCAGCCAAGCTAGAGGGGGACTAGCGGAACCCTACGAGCAGTACTTC. This rearrangement joins TRBV4-1 to TRBJ2-7; 11 bases line up with TRBD2. The CDR3 totals 18 residues. The germline V gene encodes CDR1 MGHRA and CDR2 YSYEKL. V trimming: 1 base; J trimming: 2 bases; junction bases outside the gene matches: 10.

The chain combines TRBV6-1 with TRBJ2-1; 10 bases line up with TRBD1. This CDR3 has 15 residues. V was pared by 4 bases and J by 3 bases, with 3 bases of the junction left unmatched. The germline V gene has CDR1 MNHNS and CDR2 SASEGT. This CDR3 reads CASSGDRGLYNEQFF. In DNA, the CDR3 is TGTGCCAGCAGTGGAGACAGGGGGCTCTACAATGAGCAGTTCTTC.

This chain uses TRBV28 with TRBJ2-7, with 9 positions matching TRBD1. CDR1 and CDR2 (germline): MDHEN, SYDVKM. Losses at the gene ends were 6 bases for V and 4 bases for J; bases not matched to a gene: 1. The CDR3 totals 12 residues. This chain's CDR3 is CASSDRGYEQYF. In DNA, the CDR3 is TGTGCCAGCAGCGACAGGGGGTACGAGCAGTACTTC.

The V gene is TRBV28, the J gene TRBJ1-2; TRBD1 is a possible D gene (5 bases). Trimming removed 1 base at V and 4 bases at J, with 13 bases between. This CDR3 is built from 15 residues. Germline V gene lookup returns CDR1 MDHEN and CDR2 SYDVKM. The CDR3 protein is CASSLSAGLGYGYTF. CDR3 nucleotide sequence: TGTGCCAGCAGTTTATCAGCAGGGTTGGGCTATGGCTACACCTTC.

This clone appeared once. The chain has TRBV19 and TRBJ1-1, with TRBD1 as a possible D gene (6 bases). V was clipped by 5 bases and J by 1 base, with 11 bases between them. There are 14 residues in the CDR3. CDR1 and CDR2 from the germline V gene are LNHDA and SQIVND (reference sequence). Here the CDR3 DNA reads TGTGCCAGTAGTCACCGGACAGAGAACACTGAAGCTTTCTTT. This encodes CASSHRTENTEAFF. Full variable domain (missing parts from reference TRBV19 and TRBJ1-1): DGGITQSPKYLFRKEGQNVTLSCEQNLNHDAMYWYRQDPGQGLRLIYYSQIVNDFQKGDIAEGYSVSREKKESFPLTVTSAQKNPTAFYLCASSHRTENTEAFFGQGTRLTVV.

Turning to this clone: The junction and the germline gene differ at one end; a read error may be behind it. V usage is TRBV5-1 and J usage is TRBJ2-6; no firm D call. Germline V gene data show CDR1 as SGHRS and CDR2 as YFSETQ. The CDR3 runs to 16 residues. This chain's CDR3 is CASNLRTGSGANVLTF. The CDR3 nucleotides read TGCGCCAGCAACTTGAGAACGGGTTCTGGGGCCAACGTCCTGACTTTC.

The chain links TRBV27 to TRBJ2-1, with 12 bases matching TRBD2. The CDR3 sequence is 15 residues long. V shed 6 bases, J shed 8 bases, and the junction held 8 bases outside the gene matches. CDR1 is MNHEY and CDR2 is SMNVEV in the germline V gene (reference sequence). The CDR3 loop reads CASSSLAGGPDEQFF. The CDR3 nucleotides read TGTGCCAGCAGCTCTCTAGCGGGAGGGCCCGATGAGCAGTTCTTC.

The chain carries TRBV7-2 and TRBJ2-5, with D perhaps matching TRBD1 (7 bases). This CDR3 has 15 residues. V lost 5 bases and J lost 5, with 18 bases in between. CDR1 is SGHTA, CDR2 FQGNSA, per germline. CDR3 bases: TGTGCCAGCAGCCCCAGACAGGGAGGAAGGGAGACCCAGTACTTC. Translation: CASSPRQGGRETQYF.

The chain recombines TRBV29-1 with TRBJ1-3; tentatively, D is TRBD1 (5 bases). Germline CDR1 and CDR2: SQVTM and ANQGSEA. Trimming removed 7 bases from V and 3 bases from J, with 16 bases in between. This CDR3 comprises 14 residues. The CDR3 bases are TGCAGCGCCCCGGGACTTCACCATGGAAACACCATATATTTT. Its protein product is CSAPGLHHGNTIYF.

V usage is TRBV5-1 and J usage is TRBJ2-1; TRBD2 matches 10 bases. The CDR3 covers 15 residues. The V segment lost 1 base and the J segment 6 bases; nucleotides outside the gene matches: 4. Germline CDR1 reads SGHRS; CDR2 reads YFSETQ. CDR3 coding DNA: TGCGCCAGCAGCTTGAGCGGGAGGGCGATCAATGAGCAGTTCTTC. Translated, it gives CASSLSGRAINEQFF.

The chain is built from TRBV4-2 and TRBJ2-7, with no clear D. The V gene lost 1 base and the J gene lost 3 bases, with 10 bases spanning the gap. In germline, CDR1 is LGHNA, CDR2 YNFKEQ. This CDR3 has 14 residues. As DNA, the CDR3 is TGTGCCAGCAGCCAAGCCCATTTTAGCTACGAGCAGTACTTC. This translates into CASSQAHFSYEQYF.

The chain employs TRBV29-1 and TRBJ2-5, with D perhaps matching TRBD2 (6 bases). CDR3 length: 15 residues. V gave up 2 bases and J gave up 1 base, with 14 bases separating them. CDR1 is SQVTM and CDR2 is ANQGSEA in the germline V gene. CDR3 DNA sequence: TGCAGCGTTGAAAGTCGCGGGATGGGCCAAGAGACCCAGTACTTC. This gives the protein CSVESRGMGQETQYF.

The chain links TRBV28 to TRBJ1-5; 10 nucleotides align to TRBD1. This CDR3 contains 18 residues. Per the germline V gene, CDR1 is MDHEN and CDR2 is SYDVKM. V shed 4 bases and J 0 bases; nucleotides not matched to a gene: 9. In DNA form, the CDR3 reads TGTGCCAGCAGTTCTTGGGACAGGGGTCGGAATAGCAATCAGCCCCAGCATTTT. Amino acids: CASSSWDRGRNSNQPQHF. The entire variable domain, with the rest obtained from reference TRBV28 and TRBJ1-5, is as follows: DVKVTQSSRYLVKRTGEKVFLECVQDMDHENMFWYRQDPGLGLRLIYFSYDVKMKEKGDIPEGYSVSREKKERFSLILESASTNQTSMYLCASSSWDRGRNSNQPQHFGDGTRLSIL.

This rearrangement joins TRBV6-4 to TRBJ1-5; weak D call: TRBD1 (6 bases). Trimming pared 1 base from V and 0 bases from J, leaving 16 bases between. The CDR3 contains 18 residues. CDR1 is MRHNA, CDR2 SNTAGT, per germline. For the CDR3, the DNA is TGTGCCAGCAGTGACTGGCAGGGGTCCTCCTATAGCAATCAGCCCCAGCATTTT. This encodes CASSDWQGSSYSNQPQHF.

The chain is built from TRBV2 and TRBJ2-5, with 7 bases lining up with TRBD1. The J segment lost 13 bases and the V segment lost 0 bases, leaving 2 bases of the junction unmatched. Germline CDR1 and CDR2: SNHLY and FYNNEI. The CDR3 totals 11 residues. As DNA, the CDR3 is TGTGCCAGCAGTGAAGCGAGACAGGGGTACTTC. As protein: CASSEARQGYF. Drawing the rest from reference TRBV2 and TRBJ2-5, the complete variable domain is EPEVTQTPSHQVTQMGQEVILRCVPISNHLYFYWYRQILGQKVEFLVSFYNNEISEKSEIFDDQFSVERPDGSNFTLKIRSTKLEDSAMYFCASSEARQGYFGPGTRLLVL.

The rearrangement uses TRBV28 and TRBJ2-1, with 14 bases lining up with TRBD2. Germline V gene data show CDR1 as MDHEN and CDR2 as SYDVKM. The CDR3 spans 20 residues. Germline trimming cut 1 base from V and 4 bases from J; bases unmatched to any gene: 12. Here the CDR3 DNA reads TGTGCCAGCAGTTTATCGTTTATGGGGACTAGCGGGAGTTCATACAATGAGCAGTTCTTC. It yields the protein CASSLSFMGTSGSSYNEQFF.

This clone was seen only once. The J gene is TRBJ2-3, the V gene TRBV2; D possibly corresponds to TRBD2 (7 bases). The CDR3 loop spans 14 amino acids. V was pared by 6 bases and J by 0 bases, with 10 bases between. Per germline, CDR1 SNHLY and CDR2 FYNNEI. CDR3 sequence: CASRGGGSTDTQYF. The CDR3 DNA sequence: TGTGCCAGCAGGGGAGGGGGGAGCACAGATACGCAGTATTTT.